Described below is a single T cell receptor beta chain sequence and its context. No antigen is known for it. Carried by the TCR beta cDNA libraries were unique molecular identifiers. MiXCR was run by TCRdb on the PCR reads, yielding one entry per CDR3 protein. The data show roughly 800,000 distinct CDR3 sequences, roughly 27% seen once. This CDR3 has 12 residues. With 3 bases removed from V and 9 bases from J, the gap between germline ends came to 11 bases. Germline lookup yields CDR1 MNHNS and CDR2 SASEGT. This sample is drawn from a study of post-analysis software for immune sequencing data. Broader study findings: Batch-matched samples strongly co-clustered by F measure. Several TRBV segments were more frequent in patients than controls; TRBV5-6, TRBV5-1 and TRBV20-1 belonged to this group.

The TCR comes from a girl between 5 and 17 years old with multiple sclerosis. Material: blood. This chain connects TRBV6-1 to TRBJ1-2; D remains ambiguous. The CDR3 spells CASSDYTYRYTF. CDR3 DNA sequence: TGTGCCAGCAGTGATTACACTTATCGCTACACCTTC.